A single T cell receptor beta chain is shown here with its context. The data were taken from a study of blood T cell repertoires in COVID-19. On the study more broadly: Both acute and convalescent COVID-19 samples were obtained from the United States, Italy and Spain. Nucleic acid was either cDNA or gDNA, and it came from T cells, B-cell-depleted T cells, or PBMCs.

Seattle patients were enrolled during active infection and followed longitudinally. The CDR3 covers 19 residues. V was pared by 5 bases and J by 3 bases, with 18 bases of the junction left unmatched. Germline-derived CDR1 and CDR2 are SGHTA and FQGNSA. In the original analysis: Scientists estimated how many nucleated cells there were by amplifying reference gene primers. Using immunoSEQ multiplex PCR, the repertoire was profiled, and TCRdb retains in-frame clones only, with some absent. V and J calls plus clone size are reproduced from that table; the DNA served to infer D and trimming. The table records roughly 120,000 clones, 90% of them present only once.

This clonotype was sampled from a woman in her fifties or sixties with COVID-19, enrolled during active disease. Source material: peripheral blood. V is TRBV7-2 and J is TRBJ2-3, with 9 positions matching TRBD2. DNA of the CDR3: TGTGCCAGCAGCGCCTCAGGGATGGCGGGGGGGCCGATAACAGATACGCAGTATTTT. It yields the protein CASSASGMAGGPITDTQYF.